One TCR beta chain is described in this entry. No cognate antigen has been identified for it. No base quality information exists; no much larger clone differs at one position. This entry belongs to a study of T cells in Graves' hyperthyroidism and ophthalmopathy (dated by TCRdb to about 2019). General notes on the study: Peripheral blood samples were taken at the time of initial diagnosis, prior to any treatment. To identify TCR V-J signatures that set the groups apart, the researchers used a discovery cohort of 100 patients, made up of 40 to 45 with Graves' ophthalmopathy and about 59 with stable Graves' hyperthyroidism. Prospective prediction of ophthalmopathy was tested in an independent validation cohort consisting of fewer than 20 hyperthyroidism patients and more than 15 patients who later progressed to ophthalmopathy. The approximately 100 discovery patients were randomly divided into training and test sets at a 7:3 ratio. In more than 5 Graves' hyperthyroidism patients, the study also compared T-cell repertoires from thyroid tissue with T-cell repertoires from blood. Once sampling was done, hyperthyroidism patients were given methimazole at a starting dose of 30 mg daily, whereas ophthalmopathy patients were given high-dose intravenous methylprednisolone. According to the paper, TCR Vbeta CDR3 sequencing was carried out on 135 peripheral blood samples, which came from fewer than 50 ophthalmopathy, around 74 hyperthyroidism and 17 progressor patients.

A patient counted as having stable Graves' hyperthyroidism if no progression to ophthalmopathy occurred over 18 months of follow-up. Hyperthyroidism patients were aged 18 to 65 years and newly diagnosed, with disease duration of less than 2 months. Exclusion was applied to patients with uncontrolled infections, other autoimmune diseases, pregnancy or lactation. Diagnoses relied on clinical symptoms, serum thyroxine and TRAb, thyroid ultrasound and orbital computed tomography. PBMCs were separated from roughly 9.6 ml of fresh peripheral blood using Ficoll-Paque density gradient centrifugation. Trizol reagent was used to extract total RNA, and RNA quality was then checked on an Agilent 2100 Bioanalyzer. The TCR beta CDR3 regions were amplified from RNA transcripts. The TCR CDR3 was subjected to a first round of RT-PCR using the HTBI primer set and the Qiagen OneStep RT-PCR kit. A second multiplex PCR round built the libraries, followed by size selection and purification. Paired-end sequencing of the libraries was performed with 100 bp reads on an Illumina HiSeq2000. The paper's processing steps were these. SOAPnuke was used to process the raw data, throwing out any read that contained adapters or uncalled bases, had a mean Phred below 15, or lacked an exact constant-primer or identifier match. High-quality paired reads were merged using COPE v1.2.5, and each unique nucleotide sequence was defined as a clonotype. MiTCR v1.1 was used to align the clonotypes against IMGT TRBV, TRBD and TRBJ reference segments. Only V-J combinations with frequency above 0.0001, covering about 99% of repertoires, were analysed. A TCS score was defined as the ratio between F50 (clonal expansion) and ExV (chaos), using BLOSUM62-based TCRdist between CDR3 peptides within each V-J. Welch's t-statistics and random forest reduced roughly 540 V-J features to roughly 13, which were used in a naive Bayes classifier (R e1071). TCRdb handled the public reads itself, with Q25 trimming in fastp and clone calling in MiXCR, and kept productive beta chains. Each entry is one CDR3 protein sequence, shown with its most common DNA and genes. The V and J calls come from TCRdb's annotation, not from the publication. Within this sample are 300,000 to 450,000 distinct CDR3 sequences, with about 15% of them counted one time only. The top ten clones comprise 30% to 35% of the sample.

Beyond this particular receptor, the publication reports: Most expanded thyroid clonotypes (frequency above 0.001) were also detected in blood, a finding suggesting that blood repertoires may reflect thyroid immune responses. Sample size was not statistically predetermined, and blinding of investigators to group allocation was not performed. In cross-validation, a model built on a 13 V-J signature told ophthalmopathy apart from stable hyperthyroidism with under 90% sensitivity and 81% to 82% specificity, and in testing the same model reached 80%/75%. During validation, the model predicted progression to ophthalmopathy a median of approximately six months ahead of onset, with around 70% sensitivity and 72% to 85% specificity.

For CDR1 and CDR2, the germline V gene lists MNHNS and SASEGT. The junction shows trimming of 1 base on V and 4 bases on J, and the gene matches do not reach 6 bases of it. From the cysteine up to the phenylalanine, the CDR3 has a length of 15 residues. Just the 45-base CDR3 DNA is kept, in frame starting at base 1. The TCR comes from a woman between 25 and 40 years old with Graves' hyperthyroidism. The chain joins TRBV6-1 to TRBJ2-7; TRBD1 fits 8 bases in the junction. The specimen sequenced was blood. The nucleotide sequence is given as TGTGCCAGCAGTGAAGGGACAGGGTCCTTATACGAGCAGTACTTC. Its protein product is CASSEGTGSLYEQYF.